This paragraph reports one T cell receptor (beta chain). Its specificity is not known. Specified time point: recipient sample about 28 days before transplant, after cytoreduction. TCRdb keeps only in-frame clones here, not all; method: immunoSEQ multiplex PCR. Of about 50,000 clones listed, 85% to 90% were seen once; the top ten hold 4.5% to 6.5%. V lost 5 bases and J lost 2; bases outside the gene matches: 5. CDR3 length: 14 amino acids. Germline V gene sequence: CDR1 GTSNPN, CDR2 SVGIG (reference sequence). The sample originates from a study of T cell clonotyping in hematopoietic cell transplantation. Study overall: Pretransplant recipient samples were taken after cytoreduction.

Study results and caveats: Higher Inverse Simpson Index values in graft donor and pretransplant recipient predicted broader posttransplant TCR diversity. Few recipient clonotypes overlapped donors; over 97% were de novo at given depth. Pathologically expanded recipient clonotypes increased progressively from day 30 to day 180 as diversity fell.

The TCR originated in a man aged 55 to 69 with biphenotypic leukemia. Some clones in this sample may be carry-over from other donors' samples. This material consisted of peripheral blood mononuclear cells, taken before stem cell transplant. This sequence joins TRBV30 and TRBJ2-3; 9 bases are a match to TRBD2. The CDR3 DNA is TGTGCCTGGTCAGCGGGGGGTTCCACAGATACGCAGTATTTT. Translated, it gives CAWSAGGSTDTQYF.